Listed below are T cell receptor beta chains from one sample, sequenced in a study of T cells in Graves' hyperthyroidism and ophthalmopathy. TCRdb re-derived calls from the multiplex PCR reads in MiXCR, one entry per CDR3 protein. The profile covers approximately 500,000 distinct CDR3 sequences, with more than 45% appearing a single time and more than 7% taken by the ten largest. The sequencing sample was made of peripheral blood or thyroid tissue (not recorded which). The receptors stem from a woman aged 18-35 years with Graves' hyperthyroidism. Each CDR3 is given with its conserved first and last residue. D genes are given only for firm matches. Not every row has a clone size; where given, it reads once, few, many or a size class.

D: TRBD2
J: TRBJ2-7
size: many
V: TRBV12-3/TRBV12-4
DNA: TGTGCCAGCGGGCGACCGGGGACTACCGAGCAGTACTTC
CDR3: CASGRPGTTEQYF

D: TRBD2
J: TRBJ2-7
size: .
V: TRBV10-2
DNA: TGCGCCAGCAGTGCTAGGGGAGCGGGAGAAACCTACGAGCAGTACTTC
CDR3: CASSARGAGETYEQYF

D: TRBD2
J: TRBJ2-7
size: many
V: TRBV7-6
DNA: TGTGCCAATAATCGGGGGAGGGGAAGGGACGAGCAGTACTTC
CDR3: CANNRGRGRDEQYF

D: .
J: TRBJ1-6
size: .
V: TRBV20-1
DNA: TGCAGTGCTAGCGGGCTTTATAATTCACCCCTCCACTTT
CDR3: CSASGLYNSPLHF

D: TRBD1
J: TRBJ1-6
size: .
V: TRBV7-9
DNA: TGTGCCAGCAGCTTATCGGGGGACAGAGGGGGAAATTCACCCCTCCACTTT
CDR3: CASSLSGDRGGNSPLHF

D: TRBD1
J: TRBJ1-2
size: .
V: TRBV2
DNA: TGTGCCAGCAGTGCGGACCGGGACAGTAGAGGCTACACCTTC
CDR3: CASSADRDSRGYTF

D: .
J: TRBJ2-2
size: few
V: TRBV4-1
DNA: TGCGCCAGCAGCCAAATGGGATTCGGGGAGCTGTTTTTT
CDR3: CASSQMGFGELFF

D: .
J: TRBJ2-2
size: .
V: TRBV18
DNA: TGTGCCAGCTCACCACTGGGACACACGAACACCGGGGAGCTGTTTTTT
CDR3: CASSPLGHTNTGELFF

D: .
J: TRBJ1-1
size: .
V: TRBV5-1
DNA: TGCGCCAGCAGCTTGCGGGGATCTATGAACACTGAAGCTTTCTTT
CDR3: CASSLRGSMNTEAFF

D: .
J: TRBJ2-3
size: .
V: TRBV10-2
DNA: TGCGCCAGCAGGGGGCCAGATACGCAGTATTTT
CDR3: CASRGPDTQYF

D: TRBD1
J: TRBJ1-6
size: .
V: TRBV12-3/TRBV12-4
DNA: TGTGCCAGCAGGTCCGGGACAGGATATAATTCACCCCTCCACTTT
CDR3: CASRSGTGYNSPLHF

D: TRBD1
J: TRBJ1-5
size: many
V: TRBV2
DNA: TGTGCCAGCAGTTACGGACAGGGCGGTGGCAATCAGCCCCAGCATTTT
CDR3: CASSYGQGGGNQPQHF

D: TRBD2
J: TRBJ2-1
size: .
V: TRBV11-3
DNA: TGTGCCAGCAGGACGGGACTAGACTACAATGAGCAGTTCTTC
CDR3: CASRTGLDYNEQFF

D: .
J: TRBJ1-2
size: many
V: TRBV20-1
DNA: TGCAGTGCTAGAGGACAGCCCTATGGCTACACCTTC
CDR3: CSARGQPYGYTF

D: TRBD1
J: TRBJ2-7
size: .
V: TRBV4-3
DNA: TGCGCCAGCAGCCTCCAAACCGGGACAGGGTATGTCTACGAGCAGTACTTC
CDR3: CASSLQTGTGYVYEQYF

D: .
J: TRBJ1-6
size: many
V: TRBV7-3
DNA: TGTGCCAGCAGCTCAGACGGCGGCACACCCCTCCACTTT
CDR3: CASSSDGGTPLHF

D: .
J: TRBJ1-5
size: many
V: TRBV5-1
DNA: TGCGCCAGCAGCATCGACCCCTATAGCAATCAGCCCCAGCATTTT
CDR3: CASSIDPYSNQPQHF

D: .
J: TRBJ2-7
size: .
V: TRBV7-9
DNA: TGTGCCAGCAGTCAATCCGGGGGCGCTTTCTCCTACGAGCAGTACTTC
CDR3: CASSQSGGAFSYEQYF

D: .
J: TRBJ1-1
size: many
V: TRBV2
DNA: TGTGCCAGCAGTGCATCCGGGACCCCCTCCGGTAAAGCTTTCTTT
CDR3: CASSASGTPSGKAFF

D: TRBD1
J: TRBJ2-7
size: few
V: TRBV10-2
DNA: TGCGCCACCAACCACCGGACAGGGGGCACCTACGAGCAGTACTTC
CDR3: CATNHRTGGTYEQYF

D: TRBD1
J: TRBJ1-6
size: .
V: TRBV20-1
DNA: TGCAGTGCTAGTTCTCTCCCGGACAGGGGGCTGTCACCCCTCCACTTT
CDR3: CSASSLPDRGLSPLHF

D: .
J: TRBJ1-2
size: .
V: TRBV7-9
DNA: TGTGCCAGCAGCTTAGAGGATGGGGGACACTATGGCTACACCTTC
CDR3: CASSLEDGGHYGYTF

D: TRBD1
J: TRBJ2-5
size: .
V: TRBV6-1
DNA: TGTGCCAGCAGGGCGACAGGGGGAGAGACCCAGTACTTC
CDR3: CASRATGGETQYF

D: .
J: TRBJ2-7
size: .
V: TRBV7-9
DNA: TGTGCCAGCAGCTTAGACGGCGGAGGGACCTACGAGCAGTACTTC
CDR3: CASSLDGGGTYEQYF

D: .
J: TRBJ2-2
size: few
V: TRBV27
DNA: TGTGCCAGCAGTTCTAGTGGGACAACCAATCCCGGGGAGCTGTTTTTT
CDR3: CASSSSGTTNPGELFF

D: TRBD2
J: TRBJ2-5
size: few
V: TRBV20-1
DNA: TGCAGTGCTAGAGTCGTCGGGACTAGCCAAGAGACCCAGTACTTC
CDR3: CSARVVGTSQETQYF

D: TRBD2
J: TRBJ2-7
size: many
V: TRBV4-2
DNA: TGTGCCAGCAGTCTAACCGGGACTAGCGGCTACGAGCAGTACTTC
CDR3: CASSLTGTSGYEQYF

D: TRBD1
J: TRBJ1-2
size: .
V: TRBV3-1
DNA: TGTGCCAGCAGCCATCATGACAGGGTTGACTATGGCTACACCTTC
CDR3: CASSHHDRVDYGYTF

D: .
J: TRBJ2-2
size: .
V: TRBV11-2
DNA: TGTGCCAGCAGCTTGCAGGGCGGAAACACCGGGGAGCTGTTTTTT
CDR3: CASSLQGGNTGELFF

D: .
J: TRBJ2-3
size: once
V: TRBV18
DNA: TGTGCCAGCTCACCACGTCGGGATACGCAGTATTTT
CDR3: CASSPRRDTQYF

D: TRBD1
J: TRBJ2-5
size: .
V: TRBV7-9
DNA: TGTGCCAGCAGTCCGGACAGGGGCAGGGGAGAGACCCAGTACTTC
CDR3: CASSPDRGRGETQYF

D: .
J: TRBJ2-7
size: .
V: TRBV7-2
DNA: TGTGCCAGCAGCTTGTGGGAGCAGGACTTC
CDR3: CASSLWEQDF

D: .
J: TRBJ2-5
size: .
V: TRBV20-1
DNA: TGCAGTGCTAGAGCAGACACCCAGTACTTC
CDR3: CSARADTQYF

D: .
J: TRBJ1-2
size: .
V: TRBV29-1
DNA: TGCAGCGCTGACATGGGGCCGAAGGGCGGCTACACCTTC
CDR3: CSADMGPKGGYTF

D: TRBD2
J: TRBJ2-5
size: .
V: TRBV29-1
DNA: TGCACCGGGACTAGATCAGAGACCCAGTACTTC
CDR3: CTGTRSETQYF

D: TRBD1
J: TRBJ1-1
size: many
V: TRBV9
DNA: TGTGCCAGCAGCGCCATACAGGGGGCGGGGAACACTGAAGCTTTCTTT
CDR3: CASSAIQGAGNTEAFF

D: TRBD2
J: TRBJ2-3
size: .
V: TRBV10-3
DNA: TGTGCCATCAGTGAGAGACTAGCGGGAGTAGATTCAGATACGCAGTATTTT
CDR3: CAISERLAGVDSDTQYF

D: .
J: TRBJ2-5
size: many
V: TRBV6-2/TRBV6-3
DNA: TGTGCCAGCAGTTACAGCCTCGGGACCCAGTACTTC
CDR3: CASSYSLGTQYF

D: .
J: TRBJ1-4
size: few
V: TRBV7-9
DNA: TGTGCCAGCAGCTTAGAAGCTGGGGGCGAAAAACTGTTTTTT
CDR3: CASSLEAGGEKLFF

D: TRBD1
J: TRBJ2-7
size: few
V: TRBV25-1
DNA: TGTGCCAGCAGTGCCCCGGGACAGGGTGTTCCCGACGAGCAGTACTTC
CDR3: CASSAPGQGVPDEQYF

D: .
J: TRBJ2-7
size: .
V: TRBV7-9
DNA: TGTGCCAGCAGCCCAGAAATGGGGGCTATGAGGGAGCAGTACTTC
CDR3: CASSPEMGAMREQYF

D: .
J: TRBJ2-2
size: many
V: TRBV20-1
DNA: TGCAGTGCCCAAACCGGGGGCGGTTCCGGGGAGCTGTTTTTT
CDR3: CSAQTGGGSGELFF

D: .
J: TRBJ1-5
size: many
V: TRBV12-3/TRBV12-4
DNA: TGTGCCAGCAGTCCGCATGCAGGGGAAGAGGTGTATCAGCCCCAGCATTTT
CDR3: CASSPHAGEEVYQPQHF

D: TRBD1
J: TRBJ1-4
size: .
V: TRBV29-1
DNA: TGCAGCGTTAAGCCGGGACAGGGGATAGGAAAACTGTTTTTT
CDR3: CSVKPGQGIGKLFF

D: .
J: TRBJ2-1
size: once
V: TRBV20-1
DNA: TGCAGTGCTAGAGGTTTCGAGCGGGCCTACAATGAGCAGTTCTTC
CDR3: CSARGFERAYNEQFF

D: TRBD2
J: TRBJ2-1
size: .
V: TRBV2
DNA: TGTGCCAGCAGGAGCCGGCTAGCGGGAGCTGAGCAGTTCTTC
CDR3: CASRSRLAGAEQFF

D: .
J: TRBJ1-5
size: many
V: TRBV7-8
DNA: TGTGCCAGCAGCTTAGCGCCGGATAGGGGGGCGCATTTT
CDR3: CASSLAPDRGAHF

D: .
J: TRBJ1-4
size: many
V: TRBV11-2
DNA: TGTGCCAGCAGCCCTAGGACGGGTGCAACTAATGAAAAACTGTTTTTT
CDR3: CASSPRTGATNEKLFF

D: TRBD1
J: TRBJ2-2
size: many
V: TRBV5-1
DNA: TGCGCCAGCAGCTTGGCCGGACAGGGAGGTCCCACCGGGGAGCTGTTTTTT
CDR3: CASSLAGQGGPTGELFF

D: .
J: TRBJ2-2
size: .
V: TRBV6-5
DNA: TGTGCCAGCATAGCTCGGTCCAGGGAGCTGTTTTTT
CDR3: CASIARSRELFF

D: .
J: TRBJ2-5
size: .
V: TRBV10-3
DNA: TGTGCCATCAGTGAGTCGAAATGGACCCAGTACTTC
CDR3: CAISESKWTQYF

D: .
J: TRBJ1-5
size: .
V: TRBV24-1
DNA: TGTGCCACCAGTGATGCGGTCCAGGGATCAAGCAATCAGCCCCAGCATTTT
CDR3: CATSDAVQGSSNQPQHF

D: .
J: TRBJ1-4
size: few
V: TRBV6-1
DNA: TGTGCCAGCAGTCCGGATAAAGGGATTAATGAAAAACTGTTTTTT
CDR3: CASSPDKGINEKLFF

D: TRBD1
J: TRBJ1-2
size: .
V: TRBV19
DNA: TGTGCCAGCTCCCTGGCTAGCGGAGGGGGCGGTGGTGGCTACACCTTC
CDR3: CASSLASGGGGGGYTF

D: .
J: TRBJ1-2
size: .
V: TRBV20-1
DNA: TGCAGTGCTAGGGATCGGCGGCCCGGCTACACCTTC
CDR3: CSARDRRPGYTF

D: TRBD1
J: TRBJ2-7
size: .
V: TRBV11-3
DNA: TGTGCCAGCAGCACTTCCGGGACAGGGGCCTCCGAGCAGTACTTC
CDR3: CASSTSGTGASEQYF